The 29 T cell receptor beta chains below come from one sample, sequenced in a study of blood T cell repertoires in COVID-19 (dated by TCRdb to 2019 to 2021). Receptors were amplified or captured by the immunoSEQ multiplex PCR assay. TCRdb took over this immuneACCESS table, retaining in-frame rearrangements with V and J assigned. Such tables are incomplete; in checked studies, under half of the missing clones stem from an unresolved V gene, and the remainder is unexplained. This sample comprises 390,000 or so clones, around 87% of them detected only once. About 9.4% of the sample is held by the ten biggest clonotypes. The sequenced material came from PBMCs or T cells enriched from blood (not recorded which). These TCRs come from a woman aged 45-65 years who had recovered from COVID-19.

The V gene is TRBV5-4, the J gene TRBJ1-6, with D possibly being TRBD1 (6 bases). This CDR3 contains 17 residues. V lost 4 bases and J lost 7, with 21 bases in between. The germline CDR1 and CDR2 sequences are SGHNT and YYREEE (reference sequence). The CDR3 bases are TGTGCCAGCAGCCCGGCGACGGGGGCGCGGGGGAATTCACCCCTCCACTTT. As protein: CASSPATGARGNSPLHF.

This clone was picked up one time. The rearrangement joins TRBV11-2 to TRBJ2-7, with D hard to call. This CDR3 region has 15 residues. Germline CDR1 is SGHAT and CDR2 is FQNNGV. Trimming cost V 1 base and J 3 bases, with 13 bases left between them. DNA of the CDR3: TGTGCCAGCAGCTTAGGCATCGCAGGCTTCTACGAGCAGTACTTC. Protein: CASSLGIAGFYEQYF.

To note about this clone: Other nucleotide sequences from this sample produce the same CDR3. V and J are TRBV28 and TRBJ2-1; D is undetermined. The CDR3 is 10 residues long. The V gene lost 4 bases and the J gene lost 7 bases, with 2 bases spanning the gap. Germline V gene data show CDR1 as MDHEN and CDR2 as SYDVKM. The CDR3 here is CASSSNEQFF. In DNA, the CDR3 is TGTGCCAGCAGTTCGAATGAGCAGTTCTTC.

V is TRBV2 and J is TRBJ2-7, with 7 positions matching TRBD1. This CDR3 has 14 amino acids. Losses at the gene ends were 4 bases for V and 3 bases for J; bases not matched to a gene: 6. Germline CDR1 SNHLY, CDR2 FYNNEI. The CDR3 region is CASSVRTGNYEQYF. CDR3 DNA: TGTGCCAGCAGTGTTCGGACAGGAAACTACGAGCAGTACTTC.

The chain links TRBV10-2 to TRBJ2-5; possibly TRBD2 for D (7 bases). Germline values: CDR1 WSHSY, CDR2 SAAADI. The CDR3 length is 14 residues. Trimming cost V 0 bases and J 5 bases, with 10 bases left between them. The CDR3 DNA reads TGCGCCAGCAGTGAGTCGGGGGGGCCTGAGACCCAGTACTTC. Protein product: CASSESGGPETQYF.

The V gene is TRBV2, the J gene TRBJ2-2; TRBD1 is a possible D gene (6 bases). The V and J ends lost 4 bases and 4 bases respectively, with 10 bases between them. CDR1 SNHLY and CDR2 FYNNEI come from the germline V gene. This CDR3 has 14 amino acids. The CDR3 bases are TGTGCCAGCAGTGGGGGGCAGGTCACCGGGGAGCTGTTTTTT. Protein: CASSGGQVTGELFF.

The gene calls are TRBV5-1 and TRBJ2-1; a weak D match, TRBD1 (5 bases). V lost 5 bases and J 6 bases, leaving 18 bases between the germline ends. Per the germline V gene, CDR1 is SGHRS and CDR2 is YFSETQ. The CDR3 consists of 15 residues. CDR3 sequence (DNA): TGCGCCAGCAGTCCACTATGGGGCCCGCGCAATGAGCAGTTCTTC. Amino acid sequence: CASSPLWGPRNEQFF.

The CDR3 DNA reads as TGTGCCAGCAGCTATACTGGAGGGACCCGGATGGTGTGGAGCAATCAGCCCCAGCATTTT. Its protein is CASSYTGGTRMVWSNQPQHF. The rearrangement links TRBV5-8 to TRBJ1-5, with a weak D call TRBD1 (5 bases). Deletions cut 3 bases from V and 1 base from J, with 26 bases between. Germline values: CDR1 SGHTS, CDR2 YDEGEE. The CDR3 is made up of 20 amino acids.

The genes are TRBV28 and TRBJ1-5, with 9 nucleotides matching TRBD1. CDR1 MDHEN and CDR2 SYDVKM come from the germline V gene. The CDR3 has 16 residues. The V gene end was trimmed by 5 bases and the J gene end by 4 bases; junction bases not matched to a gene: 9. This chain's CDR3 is CASSDGTGGLNQPQHF. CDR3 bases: TGTGCCAGCAGTGACGGAACAGGGGGCTTAAATCAGCCCCAGCATTTT.

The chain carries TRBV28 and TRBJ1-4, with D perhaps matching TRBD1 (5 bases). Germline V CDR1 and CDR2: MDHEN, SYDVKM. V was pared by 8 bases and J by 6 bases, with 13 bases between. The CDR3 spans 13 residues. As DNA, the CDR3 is TGTGCCAGCGCTCCAGGGCGCGATGAAAAACTGTTTTTT. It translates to CASAPGRDEKLFF.

The CDR3 sequence: CAISGGTDPSYEQYF. CDR3 coding DNA: TGTGCCATCAGTGGGGGGACAGATCCCTCCTACGAGCAGTACTTC. The V gene is TRBV10-3, the J gene TRBJ2-7; 7 bases line up with TRBD1. V gave up 4 bases and J gave up 0 bases; unmatched junction bases: 6. The CDR3 has 15 amino acids. Germline V gene sequence: CDR1 ENHRY, CDR2 SYGVKD.

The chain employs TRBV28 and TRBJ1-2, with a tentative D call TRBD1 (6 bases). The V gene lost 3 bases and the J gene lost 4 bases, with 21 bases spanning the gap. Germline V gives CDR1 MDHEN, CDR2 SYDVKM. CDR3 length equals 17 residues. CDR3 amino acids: CASSLLSAGDQSYGYTF. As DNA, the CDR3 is TGTGCCAGCAGTTTGTTAAGTGCAGGGGATCAATCCTATGGCTACACCTTC.

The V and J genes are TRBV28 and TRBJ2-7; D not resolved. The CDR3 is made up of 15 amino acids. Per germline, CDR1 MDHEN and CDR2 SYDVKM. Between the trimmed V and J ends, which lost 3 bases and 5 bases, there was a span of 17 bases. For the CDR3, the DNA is TGTGCCAGCAGTTTCCCCTCAATAGCCCCAAACGAGCAGTACTTC. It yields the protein CASSFPSIAPNEQYF.

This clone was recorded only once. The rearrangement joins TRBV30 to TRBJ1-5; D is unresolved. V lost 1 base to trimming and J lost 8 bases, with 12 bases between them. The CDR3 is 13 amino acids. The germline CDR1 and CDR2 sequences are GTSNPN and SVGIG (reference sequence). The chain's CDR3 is CAWSELSREPQHF. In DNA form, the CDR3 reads TGTGCCTGGAGTGAACTGTCGCGGGAGCCCCAGCATTTT.

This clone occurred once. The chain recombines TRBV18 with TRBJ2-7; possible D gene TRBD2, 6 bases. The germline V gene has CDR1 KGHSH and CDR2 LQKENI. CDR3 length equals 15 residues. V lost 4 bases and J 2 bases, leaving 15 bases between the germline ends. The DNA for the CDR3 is TGTGCCAGCTCACGGGAGGCCTTAAATCCCTACGAGCAGTACTTC. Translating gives CASSREALNPYEQYF.

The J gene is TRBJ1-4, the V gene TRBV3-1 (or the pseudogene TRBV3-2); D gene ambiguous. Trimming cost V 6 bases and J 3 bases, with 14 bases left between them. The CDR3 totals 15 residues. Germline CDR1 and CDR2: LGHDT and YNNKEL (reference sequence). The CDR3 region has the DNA TGTGCCAGCAGTCCGCGGGCGGCGTCTAATGAAAAACTGTTTTTT. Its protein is CASSPRAASNEKLFF.

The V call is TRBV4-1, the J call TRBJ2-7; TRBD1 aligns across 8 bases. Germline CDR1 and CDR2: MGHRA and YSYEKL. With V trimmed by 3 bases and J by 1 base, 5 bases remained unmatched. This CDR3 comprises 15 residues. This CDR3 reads CASSHRQGASYEQYF. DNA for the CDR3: TGCGCCAGCAGCCATAGGCAGGGGGCTTCCTACGAGCAGTACTTC.

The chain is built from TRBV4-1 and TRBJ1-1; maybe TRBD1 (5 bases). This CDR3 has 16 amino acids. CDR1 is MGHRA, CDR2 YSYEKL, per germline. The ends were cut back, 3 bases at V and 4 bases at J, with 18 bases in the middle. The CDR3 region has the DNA TGCGCCAGCAGCCAGGTCCCCATCGGGGGTGGCACTGAAGCTTTCTTT. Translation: CASSQVPIGGGTEAFF.

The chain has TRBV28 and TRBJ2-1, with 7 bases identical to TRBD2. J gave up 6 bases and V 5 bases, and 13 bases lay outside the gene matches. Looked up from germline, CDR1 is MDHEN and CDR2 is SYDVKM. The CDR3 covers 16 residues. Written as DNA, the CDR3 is TGTGCCAGCAGTATATCAGCGTGGGGGGGATTCAATGAGCAGTTCTTC. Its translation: CASSISAWGGFNEQFF.

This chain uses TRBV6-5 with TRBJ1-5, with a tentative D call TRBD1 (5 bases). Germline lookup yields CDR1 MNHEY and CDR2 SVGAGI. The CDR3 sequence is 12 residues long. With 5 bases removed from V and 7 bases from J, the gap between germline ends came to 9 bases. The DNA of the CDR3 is TGTGCCAGCAGTACCGACAGACAGCCCCAGCATTTT. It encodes CASSTDRQPQHF.

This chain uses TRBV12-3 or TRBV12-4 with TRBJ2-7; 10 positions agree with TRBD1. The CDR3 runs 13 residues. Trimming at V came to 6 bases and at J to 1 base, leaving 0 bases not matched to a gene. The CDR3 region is CASRGQGSYEQYF. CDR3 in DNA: TGTGCCAGCAGGGGACAGGGGTCCTACGAGCAGTACTTC.

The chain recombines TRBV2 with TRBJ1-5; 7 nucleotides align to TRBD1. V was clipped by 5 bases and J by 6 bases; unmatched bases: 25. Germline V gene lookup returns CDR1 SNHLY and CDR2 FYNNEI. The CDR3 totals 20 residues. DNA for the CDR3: TGTGCCAGCAGTAAATCGACAGGGAGGTCACTCCAGGGGGTTGGTCAGCCCCAGCATTTT. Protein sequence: CASSKSTGRSLQGVGQPQHF.

The CDR3 sequence: CASSLEPGLAADTQYF. Written as DNA, the CDR3 is TGTGCCAGCAGCTTAGAGCCGGGACTAGCAGCAGATACGCAGTATTTT. The V and J genes are TRBV11-2 and TRBJ2-3, with TRBD2 matching 9 bases. Trimming removed 0 bases from V and 4 bases from J; junction bases left unmatched: 5. The germline gives CDR1 SGHAT, CDR2 FQNNGV. The CDR3 extends over 16 amino acids. Full variable domain (outside the CDR3, taken from reference TRBV11-2 and TRBJ2-3): EAGVAQSPRYKIIEKRQSVAFWCNPISGHATLYWYQQILGQGPKLLIQFQNNGVVDDSQLPKDRFSAERLKGVDSTLKIQPAKLEDSAVYLCASSLEPGLAADTQYFGPGTRLTVL.

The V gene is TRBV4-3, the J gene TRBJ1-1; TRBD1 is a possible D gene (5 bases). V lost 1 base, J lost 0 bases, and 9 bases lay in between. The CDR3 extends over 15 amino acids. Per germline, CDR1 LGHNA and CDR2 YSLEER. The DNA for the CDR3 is TGCGCCAGCAGCCAAGTACCAGGGATGAACACTGAAGCTTTCTTT. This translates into CASSQVPGMNTEAFF.

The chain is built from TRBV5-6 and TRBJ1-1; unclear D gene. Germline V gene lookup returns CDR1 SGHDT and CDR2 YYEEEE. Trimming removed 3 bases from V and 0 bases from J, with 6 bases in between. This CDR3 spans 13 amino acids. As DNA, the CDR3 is TGTGCCAGCAGCTCAGAAATGAACACTGAAGCTTTCTTT. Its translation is CASSSEMNTEAFF.

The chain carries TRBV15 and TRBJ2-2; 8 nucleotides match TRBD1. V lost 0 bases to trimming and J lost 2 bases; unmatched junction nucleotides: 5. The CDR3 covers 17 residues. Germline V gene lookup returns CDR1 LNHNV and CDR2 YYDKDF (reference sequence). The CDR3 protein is CATSRDRDRTNTGELFF. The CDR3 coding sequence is TGTGCCACCAGCAGAGACCGGGACAGGACTAACACCGGGGAGCTGTTTTTT.

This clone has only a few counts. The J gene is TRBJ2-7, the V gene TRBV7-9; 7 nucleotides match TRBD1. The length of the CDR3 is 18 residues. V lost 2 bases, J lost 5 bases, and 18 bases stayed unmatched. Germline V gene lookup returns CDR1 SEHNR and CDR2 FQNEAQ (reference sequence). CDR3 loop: CASSLKVGIGGASDEQYF. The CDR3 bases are TGTGCCAGCAGCTTAAAAGTAGGGATAGGGGGCGCCTCGGACGAGCAGTACTTC.

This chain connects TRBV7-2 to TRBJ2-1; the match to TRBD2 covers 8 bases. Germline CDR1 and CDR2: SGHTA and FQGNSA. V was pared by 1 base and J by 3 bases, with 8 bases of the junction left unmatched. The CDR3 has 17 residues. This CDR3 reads CASSLVPAGGYYNEQFF. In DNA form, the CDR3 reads TGTGCCAGCAGCTTAGTTCCGGCGGGGGGCTACTACAATGAGCAGTTCTTC.

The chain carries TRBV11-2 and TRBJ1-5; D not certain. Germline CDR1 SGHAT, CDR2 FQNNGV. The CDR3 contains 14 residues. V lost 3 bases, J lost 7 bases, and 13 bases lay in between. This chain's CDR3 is CASSLTDLSQPQHF. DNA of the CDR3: TGTGCCAGCAGCTTGACTGATTTGTCGCAGCCCCAGCATTTT.